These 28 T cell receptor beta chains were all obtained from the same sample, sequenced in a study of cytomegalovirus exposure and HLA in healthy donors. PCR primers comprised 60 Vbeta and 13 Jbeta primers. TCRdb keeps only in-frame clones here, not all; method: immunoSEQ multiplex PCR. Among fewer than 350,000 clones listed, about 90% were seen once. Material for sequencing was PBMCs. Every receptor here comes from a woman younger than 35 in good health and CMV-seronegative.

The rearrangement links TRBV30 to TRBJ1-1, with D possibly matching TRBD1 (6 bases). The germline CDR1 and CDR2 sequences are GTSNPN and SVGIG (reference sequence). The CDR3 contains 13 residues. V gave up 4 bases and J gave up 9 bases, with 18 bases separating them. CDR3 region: CAWTQGGGLKAFF. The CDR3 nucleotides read TGTGCCTGGACCCAGGGAGGGGGGCTAAAAGCTTTCTTT.

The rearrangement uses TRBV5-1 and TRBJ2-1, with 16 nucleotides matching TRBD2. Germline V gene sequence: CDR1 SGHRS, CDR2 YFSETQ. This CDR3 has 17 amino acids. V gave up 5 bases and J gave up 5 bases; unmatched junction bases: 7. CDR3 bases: TGCGCCAGCAGAACCGGGACTAGCGGGGGGGAGAACAATGAGCAGTTCTTC. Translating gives CASRTGTSGGENNEQFF. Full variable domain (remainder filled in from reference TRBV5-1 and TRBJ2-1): KAGVTQTPRYLIKTRGQQVTLSCSPISGHRSVSWYQQTPGQGLQFLFEYFSETQRNKGNFPGRFSGRQFSNSRSEMNVSTLELGDSALYLCASRTGTSGGENNEQFFGPGTRLTVL.

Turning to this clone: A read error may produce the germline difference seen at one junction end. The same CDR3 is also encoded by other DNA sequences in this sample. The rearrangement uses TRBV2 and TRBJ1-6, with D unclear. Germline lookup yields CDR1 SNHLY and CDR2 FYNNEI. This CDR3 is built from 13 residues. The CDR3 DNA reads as TGTGCCAGCATGTTCGGGTATAATTCCCCCCTCCACTTT. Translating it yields CASMFGYNSPLHF.

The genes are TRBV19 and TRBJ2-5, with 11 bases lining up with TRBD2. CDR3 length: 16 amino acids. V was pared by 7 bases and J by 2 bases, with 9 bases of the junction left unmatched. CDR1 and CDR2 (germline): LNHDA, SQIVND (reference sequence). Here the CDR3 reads CASTTSGEVGQETQYF. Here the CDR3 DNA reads TGTGCCAGTACGACTAGCGGGGAGGTTGGACAAGAGACCCAGTACTTC.

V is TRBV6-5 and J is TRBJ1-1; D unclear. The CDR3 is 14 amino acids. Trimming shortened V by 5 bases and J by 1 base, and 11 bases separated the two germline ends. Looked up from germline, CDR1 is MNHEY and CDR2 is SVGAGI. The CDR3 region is CASSARQPNTEAFF. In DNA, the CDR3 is TGTGCCAGCAGTGCCAGGCAGCCGAACACTGAAGCTTTCTTT.

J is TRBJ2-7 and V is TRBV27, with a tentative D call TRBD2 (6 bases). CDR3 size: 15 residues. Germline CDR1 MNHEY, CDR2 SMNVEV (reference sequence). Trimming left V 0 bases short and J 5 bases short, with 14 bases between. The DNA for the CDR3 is TGTGCCAGCAGTTTATCGGTGACGGGGGAAAACGAGCAGTACTTC. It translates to CASSLSVTGENEQYF.

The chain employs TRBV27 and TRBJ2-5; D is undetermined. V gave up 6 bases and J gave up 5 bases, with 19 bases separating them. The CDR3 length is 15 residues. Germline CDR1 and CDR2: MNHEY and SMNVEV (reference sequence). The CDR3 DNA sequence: TGTGCCAGCAGCCTCAACCGACTCGGAGAGGAGACCCAGTACTTC. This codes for CASSLNRLGEETQYF.

This CDR3 reads CASSRDRQGTYGYTF. CDR3 coding DNA: TGTGCCAGCAGCCGAGACCGACAGGGGACCTATGGCTACACCTTC. This chain links TRBV27 with TRBJ1-2; the match to TRBD1 covers 8 bases. Germline assignment: CDR1 MNHEY and CDR2 SMNVEV (reference sequence). V shed 6 bases and J 4 bases; nucleotides not matched to a gene: 10. The CDR3 loop spans 15 amino acids.

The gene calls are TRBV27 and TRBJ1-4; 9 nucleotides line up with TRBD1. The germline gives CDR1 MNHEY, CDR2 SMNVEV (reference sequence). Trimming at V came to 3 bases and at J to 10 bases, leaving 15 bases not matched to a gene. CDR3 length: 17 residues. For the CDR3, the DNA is TGTGCCAGCAGTTTGTTGACAGGGGGTAATAAGAAGGGAAAACTGTTTTTT. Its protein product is CASSLLTGGNKKGKLFF.

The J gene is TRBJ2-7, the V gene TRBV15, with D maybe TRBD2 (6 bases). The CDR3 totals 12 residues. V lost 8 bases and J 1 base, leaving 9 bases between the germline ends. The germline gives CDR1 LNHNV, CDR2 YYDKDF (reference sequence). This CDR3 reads CATRGVSYEQYF. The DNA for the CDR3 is TGTGCCACCCGCGGGGTTTCCTACGAGCAGTACTTC.

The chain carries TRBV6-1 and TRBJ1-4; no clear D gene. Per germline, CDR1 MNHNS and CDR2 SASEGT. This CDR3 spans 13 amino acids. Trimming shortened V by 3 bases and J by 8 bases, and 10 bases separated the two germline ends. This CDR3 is CASSDRRREKLFF. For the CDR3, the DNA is TGTGCCAGCAGTGACAGGCGGAGGGAAAAACTGTTTTTT.

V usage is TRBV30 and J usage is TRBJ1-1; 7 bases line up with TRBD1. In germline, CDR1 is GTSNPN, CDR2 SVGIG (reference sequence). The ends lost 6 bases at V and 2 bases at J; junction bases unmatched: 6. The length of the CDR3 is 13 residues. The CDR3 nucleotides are TGTGCCTGCGGGACAGCAAGTAACACTGAAGCTTTCTTT. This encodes CACGTASNTEAFF.

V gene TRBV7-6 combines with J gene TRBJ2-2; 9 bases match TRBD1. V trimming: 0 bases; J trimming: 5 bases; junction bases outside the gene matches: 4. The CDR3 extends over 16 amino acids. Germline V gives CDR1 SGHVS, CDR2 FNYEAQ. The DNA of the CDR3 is TGTGCCAGCAGCTTAGCGTGGACAGGGGATACCGGGGAGCTGTTTTTT. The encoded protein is CASSLAWTGDTGELFF.

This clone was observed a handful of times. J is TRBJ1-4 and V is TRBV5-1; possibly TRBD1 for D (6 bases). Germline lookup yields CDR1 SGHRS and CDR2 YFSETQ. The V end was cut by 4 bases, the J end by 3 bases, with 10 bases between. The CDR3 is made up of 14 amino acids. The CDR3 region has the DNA TGCGCCAGCAGCCCGGACAGTCCTAATGAAAAACTGTTTTTT. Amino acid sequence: CASSPDSPNEKLFF. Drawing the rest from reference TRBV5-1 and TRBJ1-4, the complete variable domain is KAGVTQTPRYLIKTRGQQVTLSCSPISGHRSVSWYQQTPGQGLQFLFEYFSETQRNKGNFPGRFSGRQFSNSRSEMNVSTLELGDSALYLCASSPDSPNEKLFFGSGTQLSVL.

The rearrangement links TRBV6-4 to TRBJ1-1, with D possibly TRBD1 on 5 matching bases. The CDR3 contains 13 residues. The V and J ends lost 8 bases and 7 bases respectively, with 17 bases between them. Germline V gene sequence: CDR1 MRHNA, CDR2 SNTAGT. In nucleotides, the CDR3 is TGTGCCAGCTCCGCGGGGGTTACAGGTGAAGCTTTCTTT. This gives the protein CASSAGVTGEAFF.

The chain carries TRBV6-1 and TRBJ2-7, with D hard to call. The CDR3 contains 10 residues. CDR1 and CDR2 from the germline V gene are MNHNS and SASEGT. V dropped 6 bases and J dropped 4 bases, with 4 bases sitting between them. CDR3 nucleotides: TGTGCCAGCAGCAATTACGAGCAGTACTTC. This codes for CASSNYEQYF.

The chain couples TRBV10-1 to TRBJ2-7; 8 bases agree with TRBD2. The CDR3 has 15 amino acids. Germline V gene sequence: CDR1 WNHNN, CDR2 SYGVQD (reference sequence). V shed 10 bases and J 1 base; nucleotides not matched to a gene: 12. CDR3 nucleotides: TGCGCCACTTCAGGCGGGGGGCCAAGGTCCTACGAGCAGTACTTC. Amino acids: CATSGGGPRSYEQYF.

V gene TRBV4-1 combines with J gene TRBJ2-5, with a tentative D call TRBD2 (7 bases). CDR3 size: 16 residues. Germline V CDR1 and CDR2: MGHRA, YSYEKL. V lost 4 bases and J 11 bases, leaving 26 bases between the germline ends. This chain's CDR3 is CASSPQARGASLEQYF. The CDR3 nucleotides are TGCGCCAGCAGCCCACAAGCACGGGGGGCCTCCTTAGAGCAGTACTTC.

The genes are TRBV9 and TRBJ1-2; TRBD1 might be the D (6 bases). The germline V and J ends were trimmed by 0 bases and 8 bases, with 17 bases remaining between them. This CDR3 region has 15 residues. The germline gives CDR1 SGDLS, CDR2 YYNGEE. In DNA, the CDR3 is TGTGCCAGCAGCGTAGATCTCCTGGGGGCAGACGGCTACACCTTC. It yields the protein CASSVDLLGADGYTF.

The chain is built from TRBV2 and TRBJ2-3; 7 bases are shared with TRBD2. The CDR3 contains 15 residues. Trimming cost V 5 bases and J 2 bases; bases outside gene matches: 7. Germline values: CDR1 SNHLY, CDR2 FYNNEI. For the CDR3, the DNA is TGTGCCAGCAGTCGTTGGGCGGGGGACACAGATACGCAGTATTTT. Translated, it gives CASSRWAGDTDTQYF.

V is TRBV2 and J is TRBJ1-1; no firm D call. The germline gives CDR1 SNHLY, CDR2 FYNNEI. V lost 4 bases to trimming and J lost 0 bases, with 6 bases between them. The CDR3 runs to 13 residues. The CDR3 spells CASSASLNTEAFF. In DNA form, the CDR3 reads TGTGCCAGCAGTGCCTCCTTGAACACTGAAGCTTTCTTT.

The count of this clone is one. CDR3 amino acids: CASTGLAGGRTDTQYF. As DNA, the CDR3 is TGCGCCAGCACGGGACTAGCGGGGGGGAGGACAGATACGCAGTATTTT. The chain uses TRBV5-1 and TRBJ2-3; 16 bases are a match to TRBD2. The CDR3 extends over 16 amino acids. V trimming: 6 bases; J trimming: 3 bases; junction bases outside the gene matches: 4. CDR1 and CDR2 from the germline V gene are SGHRS and YFSETQ.

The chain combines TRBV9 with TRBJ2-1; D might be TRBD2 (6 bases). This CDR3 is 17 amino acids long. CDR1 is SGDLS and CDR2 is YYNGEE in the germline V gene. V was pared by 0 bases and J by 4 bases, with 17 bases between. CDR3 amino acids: CASSVGAWAGRYNEQFF. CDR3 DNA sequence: TGTGCCAGCAGCGTAGGTGCGTGGGCGGGGCGGTACAATGAGCAGTTCTTC.

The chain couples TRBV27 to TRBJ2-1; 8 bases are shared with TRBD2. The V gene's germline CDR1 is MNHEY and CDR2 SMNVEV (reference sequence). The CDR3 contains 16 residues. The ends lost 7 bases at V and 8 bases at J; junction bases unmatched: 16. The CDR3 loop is CASMLTFGGAEDEQFF. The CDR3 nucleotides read TGTGCCAGCATGCTTACGTTCGGGGGGGCCGAGGATGAGCAGTTCTTC.

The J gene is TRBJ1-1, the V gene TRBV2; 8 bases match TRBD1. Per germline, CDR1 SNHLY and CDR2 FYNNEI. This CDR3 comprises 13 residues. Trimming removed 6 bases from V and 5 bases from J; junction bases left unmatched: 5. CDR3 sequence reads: CASRGRGLTEAFF. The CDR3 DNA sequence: TGTGCCAGCAGGGGCAGGGGGCTAACTGAAGCTTTCTTT.

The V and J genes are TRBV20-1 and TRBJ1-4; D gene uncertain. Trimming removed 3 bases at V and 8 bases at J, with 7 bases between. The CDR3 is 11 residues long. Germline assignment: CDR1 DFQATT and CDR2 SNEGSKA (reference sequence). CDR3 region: CSASWREKLFF. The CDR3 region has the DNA TGCAGTGCTAGTTGGCGGGAAAAACTGTTTTTT.

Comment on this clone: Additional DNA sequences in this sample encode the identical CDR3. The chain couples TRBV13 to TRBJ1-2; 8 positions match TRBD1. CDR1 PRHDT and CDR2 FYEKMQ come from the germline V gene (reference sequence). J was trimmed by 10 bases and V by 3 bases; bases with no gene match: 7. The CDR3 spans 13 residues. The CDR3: CASSLGRTGIYTF. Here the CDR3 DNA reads TGTGCCAGCAGCTTGGGGAGGACAGGGATCTACACCTTC.

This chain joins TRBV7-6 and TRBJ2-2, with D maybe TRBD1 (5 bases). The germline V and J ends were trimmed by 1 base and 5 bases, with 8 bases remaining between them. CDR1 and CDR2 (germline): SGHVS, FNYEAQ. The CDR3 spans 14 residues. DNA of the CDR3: TGTGCCAGCAGCTTAGATGGGGCGACCGGGGAGCTGTTTTTT. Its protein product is CASSLDGATGELFF.